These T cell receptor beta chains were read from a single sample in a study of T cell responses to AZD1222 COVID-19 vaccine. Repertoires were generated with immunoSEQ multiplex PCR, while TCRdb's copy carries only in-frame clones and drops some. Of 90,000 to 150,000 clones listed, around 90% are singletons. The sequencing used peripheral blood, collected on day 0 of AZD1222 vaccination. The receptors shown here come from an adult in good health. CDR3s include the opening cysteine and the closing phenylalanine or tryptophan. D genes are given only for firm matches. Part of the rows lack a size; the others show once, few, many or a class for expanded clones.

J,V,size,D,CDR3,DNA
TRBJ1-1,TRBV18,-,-,CASSPSGAGTHTEAFF,TGTGCCAGCTCACCTTCCGGGGCCGGGACGCATACTGAAGCTTTCTTT
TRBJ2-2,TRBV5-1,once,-,CASSLTGNTGELFF,TGCGCCAGCAGCTTGACTGGGAACACCGGGGAGCTGTTTTTT
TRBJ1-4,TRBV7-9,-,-,CASSGGSTNEKLFF,TGTGCCAGCAGCGGGGGTTCAACTAATGAAAAACTGTTTTTT
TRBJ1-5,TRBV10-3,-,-,CAISDDSGPQHF,TGTGCCATCAGTGACGACAGTGGGCCCCAGCATTTT
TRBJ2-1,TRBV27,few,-,CASSPPWGVSYNEQFF,TGTGCCAGCAGCCCACCTTGGGGGGTTTCCTACAATGAGCAGTTCTTC
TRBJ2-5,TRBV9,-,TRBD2,CASSPGLAGGGGKETQYF,TGTGCCAGCAGCCCCGGACTAGCGGGAGGGGGGGGGAAAGAGACCCAGTACTTC
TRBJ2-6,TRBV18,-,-,CASSPILGDSGANVLTF,TGTGCCAGCTCACCTATTCTGGGGGACTCTGGGGCCAACGTCCTGACTTTC
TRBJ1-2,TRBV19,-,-,CASSIVYRGSYGYTF,TGTGCCAGTAGTATTGTTTATAGGGGAAGTTATGGCTACACCTTC
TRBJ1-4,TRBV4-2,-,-,CASSQRGLSEKLFF,TGTGCCAGCAGCCAGCGGGGGCTCTCTGAAAAACTGTTTTTT
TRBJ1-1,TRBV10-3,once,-,CAISGQEGAEAFF,TGTGCCATCAGTGGCCAGGAGGGGGCTGAAGCTTTCTTT
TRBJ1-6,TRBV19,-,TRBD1,CASSADRGGSPLHF,TGTGCCAGTAGTGCGGACAGGGGCGGCTCACCCCTCCACTTT
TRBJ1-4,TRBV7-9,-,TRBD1,CASSFPQGFNEKLFF,TGTGCCAGCAGCTTCCCACAGGGGTTTAATGAAAAACTGTTTTTT
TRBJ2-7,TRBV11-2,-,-,CASSLERGRYEQYF,TGTGCCAGCAGCTTAGAACGGGGGAGATACGAGCAGTACTTC
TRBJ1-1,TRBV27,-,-,CASMEGRVGPNTEAFF,TGTGCCAGCATGGAGGGAAGGGTCGGACCGAACACTGAAGCTTTCTTT
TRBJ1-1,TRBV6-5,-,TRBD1,CASSNLQGGAFF,TGTGCCAGCAGTAACCTACAGGGGGGAGCTTTCTTT
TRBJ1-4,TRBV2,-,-,CASGPRGREKLFF,TGTGCCAGCGGGCCTCGGGGACGCGAAAAACTGTTTTTT
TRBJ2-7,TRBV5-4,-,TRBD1,CASSFGTGPTYEQYF,TGTGCCAGCAGCTTTGGGACAGGGCCTACCTACGAGCAGTACTTC
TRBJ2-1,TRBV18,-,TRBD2,CASSPQRGYNEQFF,TGTGCCAGCTCACCACAGCGGGGTTACAATGAGCAGTTCTTC
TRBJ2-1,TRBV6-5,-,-,CASRTRAHEQFF,TGTGCCAGCAGAACCAGGGCCCATGAGCAGTTCTTC
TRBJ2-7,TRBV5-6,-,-,CASSLGDFRIYEQYF,TGTGCCAGCAGCTTGGGGGACTTCAGGATCTACGAGCAGTACTTC
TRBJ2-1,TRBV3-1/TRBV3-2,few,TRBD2,CASSQGLAGGNDEQFF,TGTGCCAGCAGCCAGGGACTAGCGGGGGGGAACGATGAGCAGTTCTTC
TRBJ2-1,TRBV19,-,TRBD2,CASRISGGGDEQFF,TGTGCCAGTAGGATTAGCGGGGGAGGGGATGAGCAGTTCTTC
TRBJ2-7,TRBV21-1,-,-,CASRPANRGNYEQYF,TGTGCCAGCAGACCCGCGAATCGGGGCAACTACGAGCAGTACTTC
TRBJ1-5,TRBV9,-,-,CASSADPRTACSGNQPQHF,TGTGCCAGCAGCGCGGACCCCCGGACAGCTTGTAGTGGCAATCAGCCCCAGCATTTT
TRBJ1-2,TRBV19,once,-,CASTANIYEVRYGYTF,TGTGCCAGTACCGCAAACATTTACGAGGTTCGGTATGGCTACACCTTC
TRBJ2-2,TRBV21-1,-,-,CASSKKCPNSSGSQEGANTGELFF,TGTGCCAGCAGCAAAAAATGTCCAAACAGTTCCGGGTCACAGGAGGGGGCGAACACCGGGGAGCTGTTTTTT
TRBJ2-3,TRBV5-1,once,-,CASSPGLPGTDTQYF,TGCGCCAGCAGCCCGGGGTTGCCCGGCACAGATACGCAGTATTTT
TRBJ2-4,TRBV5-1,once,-,CASSLVRGDAVQEYF,TGCGCCAGCAGCTTGGTCCGCGGAGATGCAGTTCAGGAGTACTTC
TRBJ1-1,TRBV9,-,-,CASSPSGGRAEAFF,TGTGCCAGCAGCCCATCTGGGGGGAGGGCTGAAGCTTTCTTT
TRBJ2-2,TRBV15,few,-,CATSRPRKGTGELFF,TGTGCCACCAGCAGACCGAGAAAGGGCACCGGGGAGCTGTTTTTT
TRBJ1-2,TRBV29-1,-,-,CSVDYGYTF,TGCAGCGTGGACTATGGCTACACCTTC
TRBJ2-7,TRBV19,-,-,CASSPPGGSGEQYF,TGTGCCAGTAGTCCCCCGGGGGGCTCTGGGGAGCAGTACTTC
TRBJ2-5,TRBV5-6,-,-,CASSLEAVGDPRKETQYF,TGTGCCAGCAGCTTGGAAGCCGTAGGCGATCCTAGGAAAGAGACCCAGTACTTC
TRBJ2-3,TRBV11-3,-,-,CASSLERAPDTQYF,TGTGCCAGCAGCTTAGAACGGGCACCAGATACGCAGTATTTT
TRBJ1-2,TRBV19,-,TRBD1,CASSFGQGPYGYTF,TGTGCCAGTAGTTTTGGACAGGGTCCCTATGGCTACACCTTC
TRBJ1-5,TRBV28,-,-,CASSLIGYSNQPQHF,TGTGCCAGCAGTTTGATAGGGTATAGCAATCAGCCCCAGCATTTT
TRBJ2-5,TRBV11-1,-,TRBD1,CASSLGQPYQETQYF,TGTGCCAGCAGCCTGGGACAGCCGTACCAAGAGACCCAGTACTTC
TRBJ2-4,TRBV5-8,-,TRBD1,CASSLDRGNIQYF,TGTGCCAGCAGCCTGGACAGGGGAAACATTCAGTACTTC
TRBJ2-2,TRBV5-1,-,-,CASTFGGVTGELFF,TGCGCCAGTACCTTCGGAGGCGTCACCGGGGAGCTGTTTTTT
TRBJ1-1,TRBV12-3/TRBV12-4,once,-,CASSLEQGTEAFF,TGTGCCAGCAGTTTAGAACAGGGCACTGAAGCTTTCTTT
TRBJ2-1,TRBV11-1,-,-,CASSLAPDKEQFF,TGTGCCAGCAGCTTAGCCCCGGACAAGGAGCAGTTCTTC
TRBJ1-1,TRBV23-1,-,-,CASSQVPAGRAFF,TGCGCCAGCAGTCAAGTCCCGGCAGGGCGGGCTTTCTTT
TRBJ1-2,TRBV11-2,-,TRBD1,CASSPGTGLVYGYTF,TGTGCCAGCAGCCCCGGGACAGGGCTCGTCTATGGCTACACCTTC
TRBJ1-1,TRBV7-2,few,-,CASSLVPGTSEAFF,TGTGCCAGCAGCTTAGTACCCGGGACCTCTGAAGCTTTCTTT
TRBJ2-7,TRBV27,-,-,CASSSASYEQYF,TGTGCCAGCAGTTCGGCCTCCTACGAGCAGTACTTC
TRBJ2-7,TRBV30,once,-,CAPYHDVYEQYF,TGTGCCCCTTACCACGACGTTTACGAGCAGTACTTC
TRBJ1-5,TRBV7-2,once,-,CASSPGLSNQPQHF,TGTGCCAGCAGCCCCGGGCTTAGCAATCAGCCCCAGCATTTT
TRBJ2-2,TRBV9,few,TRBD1,CASSVVERQGRRRELFF,TGTGCCAGCAGCGTAGTAGAGAGACAGGGGAGGAGGAGGGAGCTGTTTTTT
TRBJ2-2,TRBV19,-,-,CASSINSWAGSFAGELFF,TGTGCCAGTAGTATTAATTCGTGGGCAGGGAGTTTTGCCGGGGAGCTGTTTTTT
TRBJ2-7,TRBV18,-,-,CASSPYDSFYEQYF,TGTGCCAGCTCACCGTATGACAGTTTCTACGAGCAGTACTTC
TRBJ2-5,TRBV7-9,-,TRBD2,CASSFGWSGSLQTQYF,TGTGCCAGCAGCTTTGGATGGAGCGGGAGTCTACAGACCCAGTACTTC
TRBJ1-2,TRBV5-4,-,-,CASSLTNYGYTF,TGTGCCAGCAGCTTGACGAACTATGGCTACACCTTC
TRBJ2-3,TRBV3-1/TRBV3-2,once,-,CASSQRGSGLGDTQYF,TGTGCCAGCAGCCAACGGGGGAGTGGATTAGGAGATACGCAGTATTTT